One and the same sample provided the 18 T cell receptor beta chains below, sequenced in a study of blood T cells in healthy people across ages. It was with a sample-barcoded 5' primer and a J-beta primer mix that a second PCR of about 6 to 11 cycles was run. TCRdb fed the 5' RACE reads into MiXCR, producing one record per CDR3 protein. The table has 1.2 million to 1.5 million distinct CDR3 sequences, around 42% seen once. Sequencing was carried out using blood. Source of these receptors: a woman aged 18 to 35 in good health.

In its sample, this clonotype was seen a few times. The V and J genes are TRBV20-1 and TRBJ2-5; 7 bases match TRBD2. The V segment lost 4 bases and the J segment 2 bases; nucleotides outside the gene matches: 4. Germline CDR1 and CDR2: DFQATT and SNEGSKA (reference sequence). CDR3 length: 13 residues. In DNA form, the CDR3 reads TGCAGTGCTATTCTGGGAGGGCAAGAGACCCAGTACTTC. It yields the protein CSAILGGQETQYF.

This clonotype was seen a handful of times. As DNA, the CDR3 is TGTGCCACCCAGGGTGGGGGCAATCAGCCCCAGCATTTT. Translated: CATQGGGNQPQHF. The chain combines TRBV10-3 with TRBJ1-5; a possible D gene is TRBD1 (5 bases). There are 13 residues in the CDR3. V was shortened by 10 bases and J by 2 bases, with 12 bases between the two germline ends. The germline CDR1 and CDR2 sequences are ENHRY and SYGVKD.

This clonotype was picked up a small number of times. The V and J genes are TRBV20-1 and TRBJ2-3; TRBD2 matches 8 bases. CDR3 length: 15 amino acids. Losses at the gene ends were 4 bases for V and 4 bases for J; bases not matched to a gene: 10. Germline V gives CDR1 DFQATT, CDR2 SNEGSKA (reference sequence). The CDR3 protein is CSATSTGGAADTQYF. The DNA of the CDR3 is TGCAGTGCTACCTCCACCGGGGGGGCCGCAGATACGCAGTATTTT.

In this sample, this clonotype turned up a few times. The J gene is TRBJ1-2, the V gene TRBV7-2; 9 bases are shared with TRBD1. Germline values: CDR1 SGHTA, CDR2 FQGNSA. Trimming at V came to 1 base and at J to 4 bases, leaving 16 bases not matched to a gene. This CDR3 region has 19 residues. The CDR3 DNA follows: TGTGCCAGCAGCTTAGTGGGTAGGGGCTCGGGACAGGGAACCTATGGCTACACCTTC. Translated: CASSLVGRGSGQGTYGYTF.

This clonotype was counted between two and nine times. The CDR3 nucleotides are TGTGCCAGCAGCGCGGACAGACACTATGGCTACACCTTC. The encoded protein is CASSADRHYGYTF. The chain uses TRBV7-2 and TRBJ1-2; a weak D match, TRBD1 (6 bases). Deletions cut 5 bases from V and 3 bases from J, with 10 bases between. This CDR3 spans 13 amino acids. Looked up from germline, CDR1 is SGHTA and CDR2 is FQGNSA.

The V call is TRBV20-1, the J call TRBJ2-1; 7 bases are a match to TRBD2. This CDR3 has 10 residues. Germline assignment: CDR1 DFQATT and CDR2 SNEGSKA (reference sequence). V trimming: 8 bases; J trimming: 7 bases; junction bases outside the gene matches: 2. DNA of the CDR3: TGCAGTACCGGGGGGAATGAGCAGTTCTTC. It yields the protein CSTGGNEQFF.

The gene calls are TRBV20-1 and TRBJ2-7; D might be TRBD1 or TRBD2, each matching 5 bases. In germline, CDR1 is DFQATT, CDR2 SNEGSKA (reference sequence). The CDR3 spans 14 residues. Trimming took 0 bases from V and 2 from J, leaving 11 bases between them. The CDR3 region is CSARDRDGPYEQYF. The CDR3 nucleotides are TGCAGTGCTAGAGACCGGGACGGCCCCTACGAGCAGTACTTC.

This chain links TRBV7-2 with TRBJ2-6, with 8 bases matching TRBD1. The V gene end was trimmed by 5 bases and the J gene end by 0 bases; junction bases not matched to a gene: 9. Germline V gene data show CDR1 as SGHTA and CDR2 as FQGNSA. The CDR3 extends over 18 amino acids. The CDR3 nucleotides are TGTGCCAGCAGCCCACGGACAGGGTACTTCTCTGGGGCCAACGTCCTGACTTTC. Translating it yields CASSPRTGYFSGANVLTF.

The CDR3 nucleotides read TGTGCCAGCAGTCGAGCTAGCGGGGTCTACGAGCAGTACTTC. Amino acid sequence: CASSRASGVYEQYF. The chain joins TRBV12-3 or TRBV12-4 to TRBJ2-7; 9 nucleotides align to TRBD2. V dropped 5 bases and J dropped 3; count of bases not matched to a gene: 5. This CDR3 comprises 14 residues.

V usage is TRBV12-3 or TRBV12-4 and J usage is TRBJ2-7; 7 nucleotides line up with TRBD2. The CDR3 spans 15 residues. V was clipped by 6 bases and J by 7 bases; unmatched bases: 15. For the CDR3, the DNA is TGTGCCAGCAGCGTTAAGAACGGGGGGAACAATGAGCAGTACTTC. Protein sequence: CASSVKNGGNNEQYF.

This clonotype has a handful of counts. The V gene is TRBV5-1, the J gene TRBJ1-1; 12 bases fit TRBD1. Per the germline V gene, CDR1 is SGHRS and CDR2 is YFSETQ. The CDR3 has 17 residues. Trimming removed 0 bases from V and 10 bases from J; junction bases left unmatched: 13. CDR3 sequence reads: CASSLESRDRGRRGAFF. The CDR3 coding sequence is TGCGCCAGCAGCTTGGAGTCCCGGGACAGGGGGCGCCGGGGAGCTTTCTTT. Full variable domain (missing parts from reference TRBV5-1 and TRBJ1-1): KAGVTQTPRYLIKTRGQQVTLSCSPISGHRSVSWYQQTPGQGLQFLFEYFSETQRNKGNFPGRFSGRQFSNSRSEMNVSTLELGDSALYLCASSLESRDRGRRGAFFGQGTRLTVV.

The chain joins TRBV28 to TRBJ1-5, with a tentative D call TRBD1 (6 bases). V was trimmed by 4 bases and J by 0 bases, leaving 10 bases between them. Germline CDR1 and CDR2: MDHEN and SYDVKM. This CDR3 region has 15 residues. The CDR3 here is CASSSGGLSNQPQHF. CDR3 sequence (DNA): TGTGCCAGCAGTTCTGGGGGGCTTAGCAATCAGCCCCAGCATTTT.

V gene TRBV20-1 combines with J gene TRBJ1-2, with D unclear. CDR1 DFQATT and CDR2 SNEGSKA come from the germline V gene (reference sequence). CDR3 length equals 12 residues. The V end lost 1 base, the J end lost 2 bases, and 5 bases lay between the germline ends. The CDR3 reads CSARGSNYGYTF. CDR3 nucleotides: TGCAGTGCTAGAGGGTCCAACTATGGCTACACCTTC.

This clonotype appeared a few times. The V and J genes are TRBV24-1 and TRBJ2-1; D is unresolved. The V gene's germline CDR1 is KGHDR and CDR2 SFDVKD. The CDR3 runs 13 residues. V lost 0 bases, J lost 8 bases, and 7 bases lay in between. CDR3 sequence (DNA): TGTGCCACCAGTGATTTGTTCCGGGATGAGCAGTTCTTC. Protein sequence: CATSDLFRDEQFF.

This clonotype was picked up a small number of times. The chain joins TRBV9 to TRBJ2-5; 12 nucleotides agree with TRBD2. Losses at the gene ends were 3 bases for V and 4 bases for J; bases not matched to a gene: 7. Looked up from germline, CDR1 is SGDLS and CDR2 is YYNGEE. The CDR3 covers 16 residues. CDR3 DNA: TGTGCCAGCAGCGCAAGACTAGCGGGAGTGGTAGAGACCCAGTACTTC. Amino acids: CASSARLAGVVETQYF.

The chain employs TRBV6-6 and TRBJ2-1; 8 positions match TRBD2. This CDR3 contains 16 residues. Germline V gives CDR1 MNHNY, CDR2 SVGAGI (reference sequence). V lost 6 bases, J lost 9 bases, and 16 bases stayed unmatched. The CDR3 DNA follows: TGTGCCAGCAGCCCCCCCAATAGCGGGACCAAGAGTGAGCAGTTCTTC. It encodes CASSPPNSGTKSEQFF.

For this clonotype: A read error may produce the germline difference seen at one junction end. The rearrangement links TRBV7-2 to TRBJ2-5; D remains ambiguous. This CDR3 has 15 amino acids. Germline V CDR1 and CDR2: SGHTA, FQGNSA. CDR3 loop: CASSLAYANQETKYF. CDR3 DNA sequence: TGTGCCAGCAGCTTAGCGTATGCTAACCAAGAGACCAAGTACTTC.

As to this clonotype: An end of the junction differs from the germline gene, which may be a read error. The rearrangement links TRBV25-1 to TRBJ2-3; D is undetermined. Germline assignment: CDR1 MGHDK and CDR2 SYGVNS. The CDR3 covers 15 residues. The CDR3 DNA reads TGTGCCAGCAGTGGGGCACACAGCAGCACCGATACGCAGTATTTT. This codes for CASSGAHSSTDTQYF.